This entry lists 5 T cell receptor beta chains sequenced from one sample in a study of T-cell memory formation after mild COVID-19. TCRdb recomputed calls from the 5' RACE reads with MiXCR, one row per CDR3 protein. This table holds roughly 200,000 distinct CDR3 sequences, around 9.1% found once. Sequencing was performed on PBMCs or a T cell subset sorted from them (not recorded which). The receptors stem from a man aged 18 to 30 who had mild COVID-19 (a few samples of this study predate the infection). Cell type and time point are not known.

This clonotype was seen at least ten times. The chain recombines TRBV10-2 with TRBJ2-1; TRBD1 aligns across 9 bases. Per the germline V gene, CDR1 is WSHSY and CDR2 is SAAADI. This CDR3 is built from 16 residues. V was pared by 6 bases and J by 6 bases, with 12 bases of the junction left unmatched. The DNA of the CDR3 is TGCGCCAGCAGGAAGGGACCGGGACAGGGTGGCAATGAGCAGTTCTTC. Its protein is CASRKGPGQGGNEQFF.

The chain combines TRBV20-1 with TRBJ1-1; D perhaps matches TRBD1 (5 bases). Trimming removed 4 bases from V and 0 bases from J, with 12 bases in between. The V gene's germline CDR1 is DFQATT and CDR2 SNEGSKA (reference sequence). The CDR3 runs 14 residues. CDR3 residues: CSAKNRIMNTEAFF. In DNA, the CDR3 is TGCAGTGCTAAGAACAGGATAATGAACACTGAAGCTTTCTTT.

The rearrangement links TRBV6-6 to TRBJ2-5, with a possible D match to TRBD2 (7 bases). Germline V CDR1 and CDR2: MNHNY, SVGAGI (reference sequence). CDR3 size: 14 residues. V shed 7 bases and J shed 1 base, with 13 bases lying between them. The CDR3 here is CASIAGGPQETQYF. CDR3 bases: TGTGCCAGCATCGCCGGGGGGCCCCAAGAGACCCAGTACTTC.

The CDR3 DNA follows: TGTGCCAGCAGCTCATTGGGCATAAGGGATTCACCCCTCCACTTT. Protein: CASSSLGIRDSPLHF. The chain is built from TRBV5-6 and TRBJ1-6, with D unclear. The CDR3 runs to 15 residues. Trimming took off 3 bases at V and 8 bases at J, with 15 bases between the two ends. Germline lookup yields CDR1 SGHDT and CDR2 YYEEEE.

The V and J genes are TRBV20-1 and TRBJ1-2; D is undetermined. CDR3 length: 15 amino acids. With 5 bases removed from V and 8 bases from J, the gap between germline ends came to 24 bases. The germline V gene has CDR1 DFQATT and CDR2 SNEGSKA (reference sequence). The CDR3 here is CSAPLGGLGDEGYTF. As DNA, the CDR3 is TGCAGTGCTCCGTTGGGAGGCCTGGGTGATGAGGGCTACACCTTC.